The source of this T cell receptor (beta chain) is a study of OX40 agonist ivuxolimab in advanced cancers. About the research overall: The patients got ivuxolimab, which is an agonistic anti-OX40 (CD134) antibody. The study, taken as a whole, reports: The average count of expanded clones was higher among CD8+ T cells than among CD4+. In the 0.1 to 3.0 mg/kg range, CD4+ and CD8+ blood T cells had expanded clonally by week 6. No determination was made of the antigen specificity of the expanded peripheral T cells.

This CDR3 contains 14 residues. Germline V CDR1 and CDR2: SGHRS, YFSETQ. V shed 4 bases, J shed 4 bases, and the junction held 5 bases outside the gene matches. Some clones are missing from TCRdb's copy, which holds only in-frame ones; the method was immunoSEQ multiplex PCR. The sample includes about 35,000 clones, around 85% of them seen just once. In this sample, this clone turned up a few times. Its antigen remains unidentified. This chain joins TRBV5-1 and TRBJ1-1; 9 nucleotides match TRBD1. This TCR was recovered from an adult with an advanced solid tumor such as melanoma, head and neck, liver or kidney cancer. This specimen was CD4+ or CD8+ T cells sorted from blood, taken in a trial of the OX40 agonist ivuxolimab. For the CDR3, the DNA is TGCGCCAGCAGCCTCGGGACAGGGATCACTGAAGCTTTCTTT. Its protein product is CASSLGTGITEAFF.